The present entry profiles one T cell receptor (beta chain) with its context. A few counts support this clone. Its antigen is still unknown. An end of the junction differs from the germline gene, which may be a read error. TCR CDR3 regions were amplified from genomic DNA by multiplex PCR using the deep immunoSEQ assay. Extracted genomic DNA from each cell subset was spread evenly across all wells of several immunoSEQ 96-well plates, with each plate serving as a replicate. For sorted subsets, roughly 190 ng of genomic DNA, equivalent to 30,000 or so T cell genomes, went into each replicate PCR. Purified libraries were measured with a Qubit 3.0 fluorometer, size-checked on a Bioanalyzer 2100, and measured again with the KAPA Library Quantification kit. Every immunoSEQ 96-well plate was sequenced on a dedicated single-read 150-cycle Illumina NextSeq 550 flow cell. The paper's processing steps were these. The immunoSEQ output contained only junctional sequences without quality scores, so filtering could not match that applied to full-length reads. To assign V/J genes and CDR3, sequences were annotated using PyIR, a Python wrapper for IgBLAST v1.9, with IMGT germline references. Reads were filtered out if the reads had weak V/J assignments (E-value above 1e-6), no CDR3, stop codons, out-of-frame junctions, or ambiguous translated residues. V3J clonotypes were defined as sequences sharing the same inferred V gene, J gene, and CDR3 amino acid sequence. To compute the percentage overlap between repertoires, the number of shared unique clonotypes was divided by the size of the smaller repertoire. RTK rarefaction, the Chao1 estimator, and Recon v2.1 estimates of unobserved clonotypes were used to assess repertoire richness. OLGA was used to compute generation probabilities for all TCRbeta clonotypes that the gDNA method yielded from a handful of donors. Imported from immuneACCESS, the table was reduced by TCRdb to in-frame sequences with V and J called. These copies leave out some clones; in studies compared against another copy, an unresolved V gene accounts for under half, and the cause of the remainder is not known. That table is the source of V, J and clone size, and D and trimming were worked out from the DNA. The table for this sample lists roughly 220,000 clones; 65% of them were counted only once. The top ten constitute around 10% of the sample.

Based on the germline V gene, the CDR1 and CDR2 sequences are SGHDT and YYEEEE. Counted from cysteine to phenylalanine, this CDR3 has 11 amino acids. CDR3 DNA only is kept here, 33 bases in frame from base 1. These data are taken from a study of shared clonotypes between healthy human individuals (dated by TCRdb to about 2020). About the study as a whole: The cohort comprised a couple of women and three men aged 18 to 49 years. For each donor, three plates each were used for CD4 naive and CD4 memory, two plates were used for CD8 naive, and one plate was used for CD8 memory. To estimate repertoire size and how much clonotypes are shared between individuals, the study performed deep sequencing of blood TCR repertoires from roughly five healthy adults. To increase sequencing depth and limit assay-specific biases, TCR repertoire library preparation and sequencing were carried out by different laboratories using diverse techniques. Per donor, leukapheresis produced somewhere between about 0.9 and 10 billion PBMCs. Paper-wide results and their limitations: Naive subsets generally had larger estimated clonotype richness than memory subsets did. About 4.5% of naive CD4, 3% to 4% of naive CD8, approximately 2.2% of memory CD4, and 0.35% to 0.4% of memory CD8 clonotypes were shared across a few donors. Sampling was limited to blood, and TCR repertoires in tissue likely differ from TCR repertoires in blood. Compared with non-shared clonotypes, the clonotypes found in all four sorted-subset donors had higher generation probabilities. The genetic and exposure-history diversity represented was limited by the small number of donors. Based on pairwise subsampling, the degree of clonotype sharing among donors was expected to be affected by sequencing depth. Even with the large sequencing depth, rarefaction of the sorted-subset datasets indicated that sequencing was incomplete.

Healthy HIV-negative adults with no recently reported acute infections or vaccinations were included as donors. Only Caucasian adults living in Nashville, Tennessee, USA were represented among the donors. CD4+ T cells were enriched by magnetic negative selection, after which naive cells were positively selected on CD45RA and the negative fraction was taken as the memory subset. After blood collection by leukapheresis, PBMCs were isolated using Ficoll-Histopaque density gradient centrifugation and then cryopreserved in the vapor phase of liquid nitrogen. Analytical flow cytometry was used to check the purity and quantity of each magnetically sorted T cell population. From each sorted fraction, genomic DNA was isolated and quantified by UV absorbance on a Nanodrop 2000c.

The specimen sequenced was memory CD4+ T cells sorted from blood. Explained via the paper, the cell subset or site label denotes: CD45RA-negative fraction. This clonotype was obtained from a man aged 30 to 39 in good health. The rearranged segments are TRBV5-6 and TRBJ2-3, with no D gene named confidently. The CDR3 has the sequence CASSRVSSPEF. The DNA sequence follows: TGTGCCAGCAGCCGAGTTAGTTCTCCGGAGTTT.